This is a list of T cell receptor beta chains from one sample in a study of cytomegalovirus exposure and HLA in healthy donors. This table comes from immunoSEQ multiplex PCR, and its TCRdb copy is limited to in-frame clones, with some not included. Seen here are around 250,000 clones, approximately 81% observed once, and the top ten hold under 8%. The sample was PBMCs. Every receptor here comes from a woman aged 60 to 75 in good health and CMV-seropositive. Each CDR3 is given without its conserved first and last residue.

j_call v_call cdr3_length cdr3_aa
TRBJ1-1 TRBV18 12 ASSPLRENTEAF
TRBJ2-7 TRBV15 12 ATSRSRGSYEQY
TRBJ1-1 TRBV5-1 15 ASSLGARTALNTEAF
TRBJ2-7 TRBV10-2 11 ASSERENYEQY
TRBJ2-7 TRBV15 13 ATSLGLAGGYEQY
TRBJ1-1 TRBV5-1 13 ASSLAAGGDTEAF
TRBJ1-4 TRBV5-1 12 ASSPGGHNEKLF
TRBJ2-1 TRBV6-1 13 ASSSKTGGRDEQF
TRBJ2-3 TRBV2 9 ASTPTNTQY
TRBJ1-1 TRBV5-1 12 ASSLDGTSGEAF
TRBJ2-5 TRBV13 13 ASSRGLADQETQY
TRBJ2-5 TRBV10-1 12 ASSVRAGPGQQY